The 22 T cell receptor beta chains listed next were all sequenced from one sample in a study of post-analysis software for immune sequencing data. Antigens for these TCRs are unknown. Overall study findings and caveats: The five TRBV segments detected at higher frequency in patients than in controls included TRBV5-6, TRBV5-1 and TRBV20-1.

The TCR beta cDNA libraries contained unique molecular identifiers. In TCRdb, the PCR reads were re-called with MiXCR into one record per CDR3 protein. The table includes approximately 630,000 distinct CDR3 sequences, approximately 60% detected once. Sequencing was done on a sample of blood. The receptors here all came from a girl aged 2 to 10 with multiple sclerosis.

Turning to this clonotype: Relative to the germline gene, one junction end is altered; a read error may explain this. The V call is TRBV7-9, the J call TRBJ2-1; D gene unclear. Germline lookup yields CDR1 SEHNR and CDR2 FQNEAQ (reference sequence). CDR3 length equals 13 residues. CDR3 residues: CAGSLGSTAIQFF. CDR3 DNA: TGTGCCGGCAGCTTAGGGTCGACTGCCATCCAGTTCTTC.

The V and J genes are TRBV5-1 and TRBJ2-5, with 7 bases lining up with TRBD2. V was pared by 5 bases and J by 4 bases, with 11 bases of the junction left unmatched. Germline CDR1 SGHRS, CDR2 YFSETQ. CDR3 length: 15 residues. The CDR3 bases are TGCGCCAGCAGAAACACACTAGGACTAGGAGAGACCCAGTACTTC. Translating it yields CASRNTLGLGETQYF.

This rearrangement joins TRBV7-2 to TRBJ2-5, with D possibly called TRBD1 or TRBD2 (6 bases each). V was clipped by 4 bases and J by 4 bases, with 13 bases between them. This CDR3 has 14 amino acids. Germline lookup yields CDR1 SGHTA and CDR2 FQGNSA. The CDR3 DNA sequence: TGTGCCAGCAGCTCCTCACAGGGAGGAGAGACCCAGTACTTC. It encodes CASSSSQGGETQYF.

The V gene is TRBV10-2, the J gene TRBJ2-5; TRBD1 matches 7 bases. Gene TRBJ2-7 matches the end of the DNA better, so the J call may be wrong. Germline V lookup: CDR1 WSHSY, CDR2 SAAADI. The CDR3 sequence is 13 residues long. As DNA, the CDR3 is TGCGCCAGCAGTGAGACAGGGGTCTACGAGCAGTACTTC. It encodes CASSETGVYEQYF.

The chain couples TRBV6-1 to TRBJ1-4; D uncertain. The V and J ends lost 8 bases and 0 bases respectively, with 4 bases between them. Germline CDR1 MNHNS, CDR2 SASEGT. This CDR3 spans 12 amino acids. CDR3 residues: CASGTTNEKLFF. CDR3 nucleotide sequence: TGTGCCAGCGGGACAACTAATGAAAAACTGTTTTTT.

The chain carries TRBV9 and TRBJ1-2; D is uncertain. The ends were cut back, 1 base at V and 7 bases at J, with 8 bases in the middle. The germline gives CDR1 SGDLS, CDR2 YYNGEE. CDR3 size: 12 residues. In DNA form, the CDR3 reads TGTGCCAGCAGCGTATTTGGGAGTGGCTACACCTTC. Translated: CASSVFGSGYTF.

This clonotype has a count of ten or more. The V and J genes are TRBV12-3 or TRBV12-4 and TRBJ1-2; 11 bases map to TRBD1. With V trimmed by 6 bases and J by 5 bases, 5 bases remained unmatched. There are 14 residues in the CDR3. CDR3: CASSLGQGGYGYTF. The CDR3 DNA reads TGTGCCAGCAGCTTGGGACAGGGGGGGTATGGCTACACCTTC.

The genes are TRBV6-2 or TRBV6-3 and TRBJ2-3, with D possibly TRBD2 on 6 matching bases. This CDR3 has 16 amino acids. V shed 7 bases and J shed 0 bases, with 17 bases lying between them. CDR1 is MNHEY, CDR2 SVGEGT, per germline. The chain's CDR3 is CASTGDFGKSTDTQYF. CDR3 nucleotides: TGTGCCAGCACCGGGGACTTCGGGAAGAGCACAGATACGCAGTATTTT.

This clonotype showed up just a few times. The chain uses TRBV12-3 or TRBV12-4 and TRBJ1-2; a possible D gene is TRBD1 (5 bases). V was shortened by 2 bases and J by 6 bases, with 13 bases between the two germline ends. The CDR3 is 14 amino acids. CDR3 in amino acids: CASSLTQGSDGYTF. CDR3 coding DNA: TGTGCCAGCAGTTTAACGCAGGGAAGCGATGGCTACACCTTC.

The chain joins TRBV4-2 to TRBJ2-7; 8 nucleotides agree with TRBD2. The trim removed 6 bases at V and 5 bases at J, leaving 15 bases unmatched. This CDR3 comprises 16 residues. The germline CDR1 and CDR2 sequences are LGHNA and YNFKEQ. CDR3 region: CASSPRVREGPNEQYF. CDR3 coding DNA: TGTGCCAGCAGTCCTCGTGTCCGGGAGGGCCCTAACGAGCAGTACTTC.

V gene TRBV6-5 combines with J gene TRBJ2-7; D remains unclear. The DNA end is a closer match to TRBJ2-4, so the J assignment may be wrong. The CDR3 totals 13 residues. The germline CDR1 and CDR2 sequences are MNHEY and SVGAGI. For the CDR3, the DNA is TGTGCCAGCAGTCTTCTACCATCAGACATTCAGTACTTC. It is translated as CASSLLPSDIQYF.

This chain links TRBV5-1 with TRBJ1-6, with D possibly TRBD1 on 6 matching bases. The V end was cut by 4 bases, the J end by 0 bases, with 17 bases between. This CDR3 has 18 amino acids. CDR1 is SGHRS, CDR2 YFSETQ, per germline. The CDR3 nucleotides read TGCGCCAGCAGCCAGGGGACACCGCCAGGCTCCTATAATTCACCCCTCCACTTT. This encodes CASSQGTPPGSYNSPLHF.

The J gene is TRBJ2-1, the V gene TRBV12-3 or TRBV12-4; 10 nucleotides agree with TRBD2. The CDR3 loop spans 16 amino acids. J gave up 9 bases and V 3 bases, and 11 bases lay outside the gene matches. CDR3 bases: TGTGCCAGCAGTTTTGGTAGCGGGGGGTCAATCGCTGAGCAGTTCTTC. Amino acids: CASSFGSGGSIAEQFF.

The CDR3 DNA reads TGCGCCAGCAGCAGTGGAGTGTGCCAAGAGACCCAGTACTTC. It translates to CASSSGVCQETQYF. This chain connects TRBV5-1 to TRBJ2-5; D ambiguous. The CDR3 contains 14 residues. Germline values: CDR1 SGHRS, CDR2 YFSETQ. V lost 4 bases, J lost 1 base, and 11 bases lay in between.

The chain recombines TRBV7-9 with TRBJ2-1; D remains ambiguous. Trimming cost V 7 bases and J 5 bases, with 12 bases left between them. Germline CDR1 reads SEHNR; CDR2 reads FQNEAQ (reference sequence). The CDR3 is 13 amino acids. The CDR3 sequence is CASTFSSDNEQFF. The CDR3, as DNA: TGTGCCAGCACCTTCAGTTCTGACAATGAGCAGTTCTTC.

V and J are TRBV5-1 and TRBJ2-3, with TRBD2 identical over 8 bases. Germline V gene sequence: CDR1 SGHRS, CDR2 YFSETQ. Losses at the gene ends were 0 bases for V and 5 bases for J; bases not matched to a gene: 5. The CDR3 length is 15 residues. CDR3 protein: CASSLDSGEGDTQYF. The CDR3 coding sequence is TGCGCCAGCAGCTTGGATAGCGGGGAGGGAGATACGCAGTATTTT.

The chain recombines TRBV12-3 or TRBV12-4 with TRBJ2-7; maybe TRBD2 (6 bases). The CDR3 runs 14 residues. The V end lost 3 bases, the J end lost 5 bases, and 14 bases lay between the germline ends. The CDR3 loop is CASSLSEGSDEQYF. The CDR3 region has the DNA TGTGCCAGCAGTTTGTCGGAGGGTAGCGACGAGCAGTACTTC.

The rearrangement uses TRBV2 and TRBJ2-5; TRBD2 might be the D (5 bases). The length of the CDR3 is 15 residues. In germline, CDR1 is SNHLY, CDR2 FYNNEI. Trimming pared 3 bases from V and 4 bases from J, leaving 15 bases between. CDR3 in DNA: TGTGCCAGCAGTGAGTCGAGGACTCCCGGAGAGACCCAGTACTTC. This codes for CASSESRTPGETQYF.

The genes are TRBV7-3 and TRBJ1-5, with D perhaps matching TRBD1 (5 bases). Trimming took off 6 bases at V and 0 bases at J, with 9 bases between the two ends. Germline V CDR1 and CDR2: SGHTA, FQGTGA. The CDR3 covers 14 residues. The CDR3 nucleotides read TGTGCCAGCAGTCCAGGGTTTAGCAATCAGCCCCAGCATTTT. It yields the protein CASSPGFSNQPQHF.

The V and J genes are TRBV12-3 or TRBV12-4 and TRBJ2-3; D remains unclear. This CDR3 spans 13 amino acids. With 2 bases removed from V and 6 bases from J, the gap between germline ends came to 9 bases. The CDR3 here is CASSLLAVDTQYF. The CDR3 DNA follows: TGTGCCAGCAGTTTATTGGCAGTTGATACGCAGTATTTT.

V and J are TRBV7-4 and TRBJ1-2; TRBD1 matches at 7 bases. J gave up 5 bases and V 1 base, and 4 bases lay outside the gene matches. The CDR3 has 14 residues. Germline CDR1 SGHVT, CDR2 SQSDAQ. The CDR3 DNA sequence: TGTGCCAGCAGCTTAGAGGCCAGGGGGTATGGCTACACCTTC. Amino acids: CASSLEARGYGYTF.

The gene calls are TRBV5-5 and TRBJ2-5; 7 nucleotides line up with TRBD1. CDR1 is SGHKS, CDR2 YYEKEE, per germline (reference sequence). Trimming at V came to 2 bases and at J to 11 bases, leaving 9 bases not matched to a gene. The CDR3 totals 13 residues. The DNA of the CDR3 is TGTGCCAGCAGCTTCTACAGGGGTGATGAGCAGTACTTC. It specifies CASSFYRGDEQYF.